This TCR beta chain was captured by sequencing in a study of T cells of healthy individuals. One entry per CDR3 protein, called by TCRdb with MiXCR from the 5' RACE reads. The table includes nearly 100,000 distinct CDR3 sequences, under 20% detected once. This CDR3 region has 15 residues. Germline assignment: CDR1 MNHEY and CDR2 SMNVEV (reference sequence). Trimming cost V 6 bases and J 5 bases, with 14 bases left between them. The chain combines TRBV27 with TRBJ1-6; perhaps TRBD1 as D (5 bases). The source is a human donor in good health. The chain's CDR3 is CASSQGTGHNSPLHF. The CDR3 nucleotides are TGTGCCAGCAGCCAAGGGACGGGTCATAATTCACCCCTCCACTTT.